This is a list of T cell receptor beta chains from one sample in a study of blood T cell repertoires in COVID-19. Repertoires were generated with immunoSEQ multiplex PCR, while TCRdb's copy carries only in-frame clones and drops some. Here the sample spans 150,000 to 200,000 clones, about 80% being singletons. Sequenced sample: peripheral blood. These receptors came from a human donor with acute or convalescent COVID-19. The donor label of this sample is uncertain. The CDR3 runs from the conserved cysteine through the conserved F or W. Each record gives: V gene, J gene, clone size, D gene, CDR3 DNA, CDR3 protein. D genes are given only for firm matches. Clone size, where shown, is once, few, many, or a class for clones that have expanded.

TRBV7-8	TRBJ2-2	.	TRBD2	TGTGCCAGCAGCCGGACTAGCGGGAGTTGGGAGCTGTTTTTT	CASSRTSGSWELFF
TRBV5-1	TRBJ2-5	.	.	TGCGCCAGCAGCGCGTCACTAGACGAGACCCAGTACTTC	CASSASLDETQYF
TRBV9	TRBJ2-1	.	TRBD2	TGTGCCAGCAGCTCGCCTGCTAGCGGTTCCTACAATGAGCAGTTCTTC	CASSSPASGSYNEQFF
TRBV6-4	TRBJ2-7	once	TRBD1	TGTGCCAGCAGTGCCGAACAGGGGTTCCCCTACGAGCAGTACTTC	CASSAEQGFPYEQYF
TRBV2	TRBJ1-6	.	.	TGTGCCAGCAGTGGTAGGAGAAATAATTCACCCCTCCACTTT	CASSGRRNNSPLHF
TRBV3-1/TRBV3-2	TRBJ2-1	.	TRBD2	TGTGCCAGCAGCCAAGTGCGGGAGAGGCAGTTCTTC	CASSQVRERQFF
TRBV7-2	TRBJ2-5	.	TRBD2	TGTGCCAGCAGCTTATCTGCCGCGGGGGGGATGGAAACCCAGTACTTC	CASSLSAAGGMETQYF
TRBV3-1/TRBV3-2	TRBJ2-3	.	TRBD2	TGTGCCAGCAGACGACTAGCGGGAGGAAGCACAGATACGCAGTATTTT	CASRRLAGGSTDTQYF
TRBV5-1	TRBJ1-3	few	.	TGCGCCAGCAGCTTGGGTCAGATCTCTGGAAACACCATATATTTT	CASSLGQISGNTIYF
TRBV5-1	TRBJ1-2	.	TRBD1	TGCGCCAGCAGCAGAATAACCGGGACAGGGCCTTATGGCTACACCTTC	CASSRITGTGPYGYTF
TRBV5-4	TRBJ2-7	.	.	TGTGCCAGCAGCTTGGGATCGGGGGGCAGGTATCCCGAGCAGTACTTC	CASSLGSGGRYPEQYF
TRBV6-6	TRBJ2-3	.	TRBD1	TGTGCCAGCAGTTCGGGACAGGGCACAGATACGCAGTATTTT	CASSSGQGTDTQYF
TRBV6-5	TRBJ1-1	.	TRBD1	TGTGCCAGCAGACAGGGGATAATGAACACTGAAGCTTTCTTT	CASRQGIMNTEAFF
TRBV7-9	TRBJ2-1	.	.	TGTGCCAGCAGCCCTACCTGGGGGCAGGGCTACAATGAGCAGTTCTTC	CASSPTWGQGYNEQFF
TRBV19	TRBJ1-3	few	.	TGTGCCAGCGCTACAAGGGGATCTGGAAACACCATATATTTT	CASATRGSGNTIYF
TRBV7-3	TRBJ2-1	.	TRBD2	TGTGCCAGCAGGGTGGGACTAGCGGAAAACAATGAGCAGTTCTTC	CASRVGLAENNEQFF
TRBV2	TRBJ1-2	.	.	TGTGCCAGCGGCCGGGACACCCGTCGGGATGGCTACACCTTC	CASGRDTRRDGYTF
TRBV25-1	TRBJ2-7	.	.	TGTGCCAGCAGTGACGGGGCGGGAAGGTTTTACGAGCAGTACTTC	CASSDGAGRFYEQYF
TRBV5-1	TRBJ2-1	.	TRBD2	TGCGCCAGCAGGTCCGAAGTGCTAGCGGGATACAATGAGCAGTTCTTC	CASRSEVLAGYNEQFF
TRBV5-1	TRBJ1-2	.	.	TGCGCCAGCAGCTTTAAAGGGGACTATGGCTACACCTTC	CASSFKGDYGYTF
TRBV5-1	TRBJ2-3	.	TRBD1	TGCGCCAGCAGCTCTACGGGACAGGGCTGGGCAGATACGCAGTATTTT	CASSSTGQGWADTQYF
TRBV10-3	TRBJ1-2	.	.	TGTGCCATCAGGTCTCCGGGGGGGTACTATGGCTACACCTTC	CAIRSPGGYYGYTF
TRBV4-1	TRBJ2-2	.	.	TGCGCCAGCAGCCAAGATCGCGGGAACACCGGGGAGCTGTTTTTT	CASSQDRGNTGELFF